A selection of T cell receptor beta chains follows, all from one sample in a study of cytomegalovirus exposure and HLA in healthy donors. TCRdb keeps only in-frame clones here, not all; method: immunoSEQ multiplex PCR. Of some 85,000 clones in the sample, around 79% were seen once. Sequenced sample: PBMCs. The receptors were gathered from a woman in her forties in good health and CMV-seropositive. Both conserved end residues are part of each CDR3. D genes are given only for firm matches. Some rows have no size entry. The others give once, few or many, or a class for an expanded clone.

j_call v_call d_call clone_size cdr3_aa cdr3_nt
TRBJ2-1 TRBV14 - - CASSHRASAEGSSYNEQFF TGTGCCAGCAGCCACAGGGCCTCAGCGGAGGGCAGCTCCTACAATGAGCAGTTCTTC
TRBJ2-6 TRBV7-6 - few CASSLLGASSGANVLTF TGTGCCAGCAGCTTATTGGGGGCTAGCTCTGGGGCCAACGTCCTGACTTTC
TRBJ2-2 TRBV6-1 TRBD1 - CASSDSRQGAPGELFF TGTGCCAGCAGTGATTCGAGACAGGGGGCACCCGGGGAGCTGTTTTTT
TRBJ2-3 TRBV2 TRBD1 once CASNRDRGRTDTQYF TGTGCCAGCAACAGGGACAGGGGGCGCACAGATACGCAGTATTTT
TRBJ2-2 TRBV6-1 TRBD1 once CASRWGTGFSGELFF TGTGCCAGCCGATGGGGGACAGGCTTTAGCGGGGAGCTGTTTTTT
TRBJ1-4 TRBV7-9 TRBD1 - CASSWDGTDNEKLFF TGTGCCAGCAGCTGGGACGGGACAGATAATGAAAAACTGTTTTTT
TRBJ2-4 TRBV11-2 - medium-sized CASSPGMGWSSNIQYF TGTGCCAGCAGCCCAGGGATGGGGTGGTCCTCAAACATTCAGTACTTC
TRBJ2-7 TRBV29-1 - - CSVEGAYEQYF TGCAGCGTGGAGGGGGCCTACGAGCAGTACTTC
TRBJ1-1 TRBV7-2 - - CASSSGYRNTEAFF TGTGCCAGCAGCTCAGGGTACCGGAACACTGAAGCTTTCTTT
TRBJ1-2 TRBV2 - - CASSESERYGYTF TGTGCCAGCAGTGAATCAGAGCGTTATGGCTACACCTTC
TRBJ2-1 TRBV5-4 TRBD2 - CASSQTSGVEQFF TGTGCCAGCAGCCAGACTAGCGGGGTAGAGCAGTTCTTC
TRBJ2-5 TRBV27 TRBD1 - CASSPPEGGRETQYF TGTGCCAGCAGTCCGCCCGAAGGGGGCCGAGAGACCCAGTACTTC
TRBJ1-1 TRBV10-3 TRBD1 once CAISEPGQTNTEAFF TGTGCCATCAGTGAGCCGGGACAGACGAACACTGAAGCTTTCTTT
TRBJ2-2 TRBV7-6 TRBD2 once CASSPAGVAGELFF TGTGCCAGCAGCCCAGCGGGAGTGGCCGGGGAGCTGTTTTTT
TRBJ2-7 TRBV28 - - CASAPSILEQYF TGTGCCAGCGCGCCCTCTATCCTCGAGCAGTACTTC
TRBJ2-1 TRBV29-1 TRBD2 once CSVGGGSGNEQFF TGCAGCGTTGGGGGGGGGAGTGGCAATGAGCAGTTCTTC
TRBJ2-3 TRBV9 - - CASSVEGFYTDTQYF TGTGCCAGCAGCGTGGAGGGGTTTTACACAGATACGCAGTATTTT
TRBJ2-3 TRBV29-1 TRBD2 few CSVSGRADTQYF TGCAGCGTTAGCGGGAGGGCAGATACGCAGTATTTT
TRBJ2-3 TRBV27 - - CASSFSSRPGDTQYF TGTGCCAGCAGTTTCTCCTCTCGCCCCGGAGATACGCAGTATTTT
TRBJ2-5 TRBV11-3 TRBD2 - CASSPTGLAGGPGYF TGTGCCAGCAGCCCCACGGGACTAGCGGGAGGGCCTGGGTACTTC
TRBJ2-7 TRBV7-9 TRBD2 - CSSSFPPGLAGRYEQYF TGTTCCAGCAGTTTCCCACCGGGACTAGCGGGCCGCTACGAGCAGTACTTC
TRBJ2-1 TRBV5-1 TRBD2 - CASRMSVTSVNNEQFF TGCGCCAGCAGGATGAGCGTGACTAGCGTAAACAATGAGCAGTTCTTC
TRBJ1-1 TRBV5-8 - few CASSILRTEAFF TGTGCCAGCAGCATCCTCCGAACTGAAGCGTTCTTT
TRBJ2-5 TRBV29-1 TRBD2 - CSGLGGVETQYF TGCAGCGGCCTGGGAGGGGTGGAGACCCAGTACTTC
TRBJ1-5 TRBV25-1 - once CASSDLGVGQPQHF TGTGCCAGCAGTGATCTAGGGGTCGGTCAGCCCCAGCATTTT
TRBJ2-7 TRBV27 - - CASSSSSYEQYF TGTGCCAGCAGTTCTAGCTCCTACGAGCAGTACTTC
TRBJ2-7 TRBV18 TRBD2 - CASSPLAGQDEQYF TGTGCCAGCTCACCCCTAGCGGGACAAGACGAGCAGTACTTC
TRBJ1-2 TRBV28 - - CASSLEWGTGYGYTF TGTGCCAGCAGTTTGGAATGGGGGACTGGCTATGGCTACACCTTC
TRBJ2-1 TRBV9 - - CASSPAITTSNNEQFF TGTGCCAGCAGCCCAGCAATCACTACCTCGAACAATGAGCAGTTCTTC
TRBJ2-1 TRBV7-3 - - CASSPDSFSYNEQFF TGTGCCAGCAGCCCGGACAGTTTCTCCTACAATGAGCAGTTCTTC
TRBJ1-6 TRBV30 TRBD1 once CAWSGTGRSSPLHF TGTGCCTGGAGCGGGACAGGGAGAAGTTCACCCCTCCACTTT
TRBJ2-3 TRBV2 - - CASSGTNTDTQYF TGTGCCAGCAGTGGAACTAACACAGATACGCAGTATTTT
TRBJ2-3 TRBV6-5 TRBD2 - CASSVSGTTDTQYF TGTGCCAGCAGTGTCAGCGGGACTACAGATACGCAGTATTTT
TRBJ2-7 TRBV19 TRBD1 - CASSRDSSYEQYF TGTGCCAGTAGTCGGGACAGCTCCTACGAGCAGTACTTC
TRBJ1-1 TRBV18 TRBD1 - CASLPGTVSGTEAFF TGTGCCAGCCTTCCCGGGACAGTCTCCGGTACTGAAGCTTTCTTT
TRBJ2-3 TRBV4-3 TRBD1 - CASSQEGDRNTDTQYF TGCGCCAGCAGCCAGGAGGGGGACAGGAACACAGATACGCAGTATTTT
TRBJ2-7 TRBV6-5 - - CASSGIGGYEQYF TGTGCCAGCAGTGGCATTGGAGGTTACGAGCAGTACTTC
TRBJ2-7 TRBV27 TRBD1 - CASSLYEGAGEQYF TGTGCCAGCAGTTTATATGAGGGGGCGGGCGAGCAGTACTTC
TRBJ2-1 TRBV7-9 - few CSSSSKYNEQFF TGTTCCAGCAGCTCTAAATACAATGAGCAGTTCTTC
TRBJ1-2 TRBV28 - - CATHRVGYTF TGTGCCACGCACAGGGTTGGCTACACCTTC
TRBJ1-3 TRBV6-5 TRBD1 few CASRGTGGRDTIYF TGTGCCAGCAGGGGGACAGGGGGTAGGGACACCATATATTTT
TRBJ2-5 TRBV11-3 TRBD2 once CASSFSGYNQETQYF TGTGCCAGCAGCTTTAGCGGGTACAACCAAGAGACCCAGTACTTC